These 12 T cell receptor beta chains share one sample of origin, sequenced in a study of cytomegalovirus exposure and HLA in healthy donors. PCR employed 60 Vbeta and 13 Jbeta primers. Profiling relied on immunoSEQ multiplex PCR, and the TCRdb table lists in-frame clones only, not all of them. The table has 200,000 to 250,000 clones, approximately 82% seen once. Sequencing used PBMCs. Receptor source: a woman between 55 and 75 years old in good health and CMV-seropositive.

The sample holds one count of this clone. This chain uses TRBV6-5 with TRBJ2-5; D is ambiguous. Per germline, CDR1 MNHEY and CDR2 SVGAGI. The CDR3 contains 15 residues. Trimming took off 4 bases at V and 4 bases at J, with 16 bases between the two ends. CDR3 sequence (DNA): TGTGCCAGCAGTTCCACCGGGTCCTCGGGAGAGACCCAGTACTTC. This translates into CASSSTGSSGETQYF.

CDR3 nucleotides: TGCGCCAGCAGCTGGGGACAGGGTATCACTGAAGCTTTCTTT. It specifies CASSWGQGITEAFF. V and J are TRBV5-1 and TRBJ1-1; 9 bases match TRBD1. Per the germline V gene, CDR1 is SGHRS and CDR2 is YFSETQ. The CDR3 has 14 residues. V trimming: 3 bases; J trimming: 4 bases; junction bases outside the gene matches: 4.

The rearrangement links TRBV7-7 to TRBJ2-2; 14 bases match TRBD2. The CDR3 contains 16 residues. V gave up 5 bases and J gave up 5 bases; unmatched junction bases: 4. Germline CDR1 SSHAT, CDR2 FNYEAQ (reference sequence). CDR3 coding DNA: TGTGCCAGCAGCCAGGGGACTAGCGGGAGAACCGGGGAGCTGTTTTTT. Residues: CASSQGTSGRTGELFF.

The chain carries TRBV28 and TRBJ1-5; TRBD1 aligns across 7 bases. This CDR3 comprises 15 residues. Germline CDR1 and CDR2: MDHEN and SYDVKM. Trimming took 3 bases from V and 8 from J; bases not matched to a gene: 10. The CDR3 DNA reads TGTGCCAGCAGTTTCAGGGGGTTCGATACTAAGCCCCAGCATTTT. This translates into CASSFRGFDTKPQHF.

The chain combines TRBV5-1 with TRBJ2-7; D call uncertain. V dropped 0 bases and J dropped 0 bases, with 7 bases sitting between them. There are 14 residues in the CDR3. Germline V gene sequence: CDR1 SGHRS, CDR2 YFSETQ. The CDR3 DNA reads TGCGCCAGCAGCTTGGGAGGTACCTCCTACGAGCAGTACTTC. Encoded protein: CASSLGGTSYEQYF. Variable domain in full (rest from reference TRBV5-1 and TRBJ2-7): KAGVTQTPRYLIKTRGQQVTLSCSPISGHRSVSWYQQTPGQGLQFLFEYFSETQRNKGNFPGRFSGRQFSNSRSEMNVSTLELGDSALYLCASSLGGTSYEQYFGPGTRLTVT.

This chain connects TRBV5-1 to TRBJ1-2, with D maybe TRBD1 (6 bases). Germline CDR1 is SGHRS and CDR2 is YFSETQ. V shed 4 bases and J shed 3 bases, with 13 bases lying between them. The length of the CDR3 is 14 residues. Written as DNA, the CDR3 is TGCGCCAGCAGCCGGACAGATCCGGACTATGGCTACACCTTC. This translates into CASSRTDPDYGYTF.

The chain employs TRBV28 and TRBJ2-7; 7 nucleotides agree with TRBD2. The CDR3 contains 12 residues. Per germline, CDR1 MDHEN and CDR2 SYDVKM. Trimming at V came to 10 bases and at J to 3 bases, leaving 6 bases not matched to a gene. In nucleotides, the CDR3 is TGTGCCACCCTAGGGGAGGGCTACGAGCAGTACTTC. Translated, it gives CATLGEGYEQYF.

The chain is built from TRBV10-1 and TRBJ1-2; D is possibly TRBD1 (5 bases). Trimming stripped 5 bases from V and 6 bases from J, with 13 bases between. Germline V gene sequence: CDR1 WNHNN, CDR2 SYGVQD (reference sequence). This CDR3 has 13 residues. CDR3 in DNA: TGCGCCAGCAGTCCGGGCAGGGTGAATGGCTACACCTTC. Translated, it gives CASSPGRVNGYTF.

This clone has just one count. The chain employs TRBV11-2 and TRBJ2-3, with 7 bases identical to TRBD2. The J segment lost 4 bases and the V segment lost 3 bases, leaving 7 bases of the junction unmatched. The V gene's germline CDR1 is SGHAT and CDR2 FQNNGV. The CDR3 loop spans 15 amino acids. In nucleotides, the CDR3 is TGTGCCAGCAGCTTTCAGCGGGAAGGGTCAGATACGCAGTATTTT. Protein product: CASSFQREGSDTQYF. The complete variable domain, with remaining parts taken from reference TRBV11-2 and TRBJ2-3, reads EAGVAQSPRYKIIEKRQSVAFWCNPISGHATLYWYQQILGQGPKLLIQFQNNGVVDDSQLPKDRFSAERLKGVDSTLKIQPAKLEDSAVYLCASSFQREGSDTQYFGPGTRLTVL.

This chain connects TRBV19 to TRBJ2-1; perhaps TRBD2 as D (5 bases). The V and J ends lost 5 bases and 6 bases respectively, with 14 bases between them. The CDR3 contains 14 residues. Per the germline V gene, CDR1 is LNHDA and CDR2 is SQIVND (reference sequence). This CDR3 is CASSPDYLANEQFF. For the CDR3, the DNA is TGTGCCAGTAGTCCCGACTACCTCGCCAATGAGCAGTTCTTC.

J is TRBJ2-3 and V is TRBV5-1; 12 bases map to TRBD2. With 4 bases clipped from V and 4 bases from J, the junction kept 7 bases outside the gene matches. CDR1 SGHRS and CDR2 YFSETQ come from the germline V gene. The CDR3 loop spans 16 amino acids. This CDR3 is CASSSTSGRTPDTQYF. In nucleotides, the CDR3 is TGCGCCAGCAGCAGTACTAGCGGGAGGACCCCAGATACGCAGTATTTT.

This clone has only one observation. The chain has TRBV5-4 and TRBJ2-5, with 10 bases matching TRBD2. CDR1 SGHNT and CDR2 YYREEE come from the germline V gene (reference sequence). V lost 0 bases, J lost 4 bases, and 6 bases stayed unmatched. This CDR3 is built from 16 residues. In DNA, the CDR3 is TGTGCCAGCAGCTTGGTAGCGGGAGGTGCGGGAGAGACCCAGTACTTC. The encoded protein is CASSLVAGGAGETQYF. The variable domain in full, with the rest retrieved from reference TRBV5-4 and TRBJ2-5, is ETGVTQSPTHLIKTRGQQVTLRCSSQSGHNTVSWYQQALGQGPQFIFQYYREEENGRGNFPPRFSGLQFPNYSSELNVNALELDDSALYLCASSLVAGGAGETQYFGPGTRLLVL.